Sequencing of this TCR beta chain was carried out in a study of cytomegalovirus exposure and HLA in healthy donors. Study context: The roughly 130 validation repertoires used the same platform as the 666 first-cohort repertoires, a later analysis reported.

The study, taken as a whole, reports: Subsequent analysis showed first-cohort TCR clusters tending to co-occur in about 110 validation repertoires.

The assay was immunoSEQ multiplex PCR, and TCRdb's table has in-frame clones only and misses some. This sample has 150,000 to 250,000 clones, with 80% to 90% found just once. Points on this clone: The antigen is undetermined.

V was clipped by 6 bases and J by 3 bases; unmatched bases: 3. CDR3 size: 15 residues. Germline CDR1 reads MNHNS; CDR2 reads SASEGT. V usage is TRBV6-1 and J usage is TRBJ2-3; 13 bases map to TRBD2. Sequenced sample: PBMCs. This clonotype was obtained from a woman between 25 and 40 years old in good health and CMV-seropositive. The CDR3 sequence is CASSRLAGGTDTQYF. Written as DNA, the CDR3 is TGTGCCAGCAGCAGACTAGCGGGAGGTACAGATACGCAGTATTTT.